This T cell receptor beta chain was captured in a study of control samples from healthy donors and cancer patients. The CDR3 is 12 residues long. The germline CDR1 and CDR2 sequences are SNHLY and FYNNEI. With 2 bases removed from V and 6 bases from J, the gap between germline ends came to 8 bases. Libraries were prepared by immunoSEQ multiplex PCR; TCRdb keeps only in-frame clonotypes and omits some of them. The sample records 150,000 to 200,000 clones, just over 85% being singletons. This TCR was sampled from a woman in her 30s in good health. The source material was blood. The V call is TRBV2, the J call TRBJ2-7, with a possible D match to TRBD1 (5 bases). CDR3 residues: CASSERGAEQYV. CDR3 DNA sequence: TGTGCCAGCAGTGAAAGGGGCGCCGAGCAGTACGTC.